The 25 T cell receptor beta chains presented below share a single source sample, sequenced in a study of type 1 and type 2 diabetes patients. PCR was run on genomic DNA. Amplification of the beta chain CDR3 used 30 forward and 13 reverse multiplex primers. TCRdb re-called the multiplex PCR reads through MiXCR, storing one row per CDR3 protein. The table has about 290,000 distinct CDR3 sequences, around 47% seen once. Input material: peripheral blood mononuclear cells (PBMCs). The receptor set was obtained from a man aged 18 to 29 with type 2 diabetes.

This rearrangement joins TRBV7-8 to TRBJ1-5; weak D call: TRBD1 (6 bases). V was pared by 4 bases and J by 4 bases, with 14 bases between. Germline CDR1 and CDR2: SGHVS and FQNEAQ. This CDR3 comprises 15 residues. CDR3 residues: CASSYGGGENQPQHF. CDR3 sequence (DNA): TGTGCCAGCAGCTACGGGGGCGGGGAGAATCAGCCCCAGCATTTT.

V gene TRBV6-5 combines with J gene TRBJ2-7; 10 bases map to TRBD1. Germline V lookup: CDR1 MNHEY, CDR2 SVGAGI. The trim removed 7 bases at V and 7 bases at J, leaving 4 bases unmatched. This CDR3 has 12 residues. CDR3 amino acids: CASKGTGEEQYF. DNA of the CDR3: TGTGCCAGCAAGGGGACAGGGGAAGAGCAGTACTTC.

This clonotype was counted ten times or more. The V call is TRBV12-3 or TRBV12-4, the J call TRBJ1-6; D is unclear. V gave up 6 bases and J gave up 10 bases, with 13 bases separating them. This CDR3 has 13 residues. This CDR3 is CASSYGGRSPLHF. The CDR3 bases are TGTGCCAGCAGCTATGGAGGGAGATCACCCCTCCACTTT.

For this clonotype: The conserved final phenylalanine or tryptophan is absent from the CDR3, which likely points to a read error. The chain links TRBV7-3 to TRBJ1-2; D may be TRBD1 (6 bases). The ends were cut back, 5 bases at V and 4 bases at J, with 14 bases in the middle. The CDR3 consists of 14 residues. Looked up from germline, CDR1 is SGHTA and CDR2 is FQGTGA. CDR3 nucleotide sequence: TGTGCCAGCAGCCAAGGGGGAGGTCCCTATGGCTACACCTCC. It specifies CASSQGGGPYGYTS.

This clonotype was seen more than once but under ten times. The chain carries TRBV11-2 and TRBJ1-1; the D is unclear. V was trimmed by 2 bases and J by 4 bases, leaving 8 bases between them. Germline lookup yields CDR1 SGHAT and CDR2 FQNNGV. The CDR3 runs to 13 residues. The CDR3 region has the DNA TGTGCCAGCAGCTTATGGGAGAGCACTGAAGCTTTCTTT. Encoded protein: CASSLWESTEAFF.

V gene TRBV4-2 combines with J gene TRBJ1-5, with D possibly being TRBD1 (6 bases). This CDR3 is 13 amino acids long. Germline values: CDR1 LGHNA, CDR2 YNFKEQ. V lost 1 base, J lost 10 bases, and 11 bases lay in between. The CDR3 sequence: CASSQGRTDPQHF. CDR3 in DNA: TGTGCCAGCAGCCAAGGTCGGACAGATCCCCAGCATTTT.

In its sample, this clonotype was seen a few times. The chain employs TRBV20-1 and TRBJ2-1, with 8 bases identical to TRBD2. The CDR3 covers 13 residues. J lost 8 bases, V lost 0 bases, and 3 bases had no gene match. CDR1 DFQATT and CDR2 SNEGSKA come from the germline V gene (reference sequence). The CDR3 DNA sequence: TGCAGTGCTAGAGATCGGGGGGGATATGAGCAGTTCTTC. Protein sequence: CSARDRGGYEQFF.

This clonotype was detected only once. The CDR3 loop reads CASSTTTLVTYNEQFF. The CDR3 region has the DNA TGTGCCAGCAGTACCACTACCTTAGTTACCTACAATGAGCAGTTCTTC. The V gene is TRBV28, the J gene TRBJ2-1; unclear D gene. The CDR3 length is 16 residues. CDR1 and CDR2 from the germline V gene are MDHEN and SYDVKM. With 5 bases removed from V and 2 bases from J, the gap between germline ends came to 16 bases.

This clonotype has only a few counts. The chain couples TRBV11-2 to TRBJ2-5, with D maybe TRBD2 (5 bases). The CDR3 covers 15 residues. Germline values: CDR1 SGHAT, CDR2 FQNNGV. V lost 6 bases and J lost 2, with 16 bases in between. The CDR3 coding sequence is TGTGCCAGCAGTTCCGGACTGCGCCTGCAAGAGACCCAGTACTTC. This sequence encodes CASSSGLRLQETQYF.

This clonotype was seen more than once but under ten times. The V gene is TRBV19, the J gene TRBJ2-3, with D perhaps TRBD2 (5 bases). The CDR3 contains 13 residues. V gave up 5 bases and J gave up 10 bases, with 16 bases separating them. Germline V gene sequence: CDR1 LNHDA, CDR2 SQIVND (reference sequence). Here the CDR3 reads CASSLSSGSPQYF. The CDR3 DNA reads as TGTGCCAGTAGTTTATCGTCGGGGAGTCCGCAGTATTTT.

The rearrangement joins TRBV10-3 to TRBJ1-1; D gene ambiguous. This CDR3 contains 14 residues. The V and J ends lost 5 bases and 0 bases respectively, with 10 bases between them. Germline CDR1 and CDR2: ENHRY and SYGVKD. CDR3 bases: TGTGCCATCAGTTGGAGGGAGATGAACACTGAAGCTTTCTTT. Its protein is CAISWREMNTEAFF.

The CDR3: CASSQGIENSPLHF. The CDR3 DNA sequence: TGTGCCAGCAGCCAAGGAATCGAGAATTCACCCCTCCACTTT. The gene calls are TRBV3-1 and TRBJ1-6; D gene uncertain. V lost 1 base, J lost 7 bases, and 8 bases lay in between. Germline-derived CDR1 and CDR2 are LGHDT and YNNKEL (reference sequence). The CDR3 contains 14 residues.

V gene TRBV19 combines with J gene TRBJ1-1; the D is unclear. The V gene's germline CDR1 is LNHDA and CDR2 SQIVND (reference sequence). V dropped 11 bases and J dropped 0 bases, with 13 bases sitting between them. The CDR3 runs to 13 residues. The CDR3 is CAWSEPMNTEAFF. The CDR3 DNA follows: TGTGCCTGGAGTGAGCCGATGAACACTGAAGCTTTCTTT.

This clonotype occurred once. The chain has TRBV7-6 and TRBJ2-1, with TRBD2 matching 12 bases. J lost 9 bases, V lost 1 base, and 7 bases had no gene match. This CDR3 is 16 amino acids long. Per germline, CDR1 SGHVS and CDR2 FNYEAQ. For the CDR3, the DNA is TGTGCCAGCAGCTTAGGACTAGCGGGAGAACTAAGTGAGCAGTTCTTC. Protein product: CASSLGLAGELSEQFF.

For this clonotype: Germline is not matched at one junction end, which may reflect a read error. V gene TRBV12-3 or TRBV12-4 combines with J gene TRBJ1-2; TRBD1 matches at 8 bases. This CDR3 has 12 amino acids. The CDR3 region has the DNA TGTGCCAGCAGGTTACAGGGGGATGGCTACGCCTTC. Translated: CASRLQGDGYAF.

This clonotype was found many times. V gene TRBV19 combines with J gene TRBJ1-1, with 12 bases that match TRBD1. The CDR3 contains 15 residues. V was pared by 5 bases and J by 5 bases, with 6 bases of the junction left unmatched. Germline CDR1 is LNHDA and CDR2 is SQIVND (reference sequence). The CDR3 loop reads CASSLGQGARTEAFF. In DNA, the CDR3 is TGTGCCAGTAGTTTGGGACAGGGGGCGCGGACTGAAGCTTTCTTT.

The rearrangement links TRBV10-1 to TRBJ2-7, with 9 positions matching TRBD2. CDR3 length: 14 amino acids. The germline V gene encodes CDR1 WNHNN and CDR2 SYGVQD (reference sequence). Trimming cost V 5 bases and J 5 bases; bases outside gene matches: 7. The CDR3 DNA is TGCGCCAGCAGTCATAGCGGGAGTCCTAACGAGCAGTACTTC. This sequence encodes CASSHSGSPNEQYF.

The chain links TRBV27 to TRBJ1-6; D is unresolved. CDR3 size: 15 residues. Germline loops: CDR1 MNHEY, CDR2 SMNVEV (reference sequence). Trimming took off 0 bases at V and 6 bases at J, with 9 bases between the two ends. CDR3 in amino acids: CASSLSRDLNSPLHF. As DNA, the CDR3 is TGTGCCAGCAGTTTATCCCGGGATCTTAATTCACCCCTCCACTTT.

This CDR3 reads CSVDGLAGESIGNEQFF. The CDR3, as DNA: TGCAGCGTTGATGGACTAGCGGGAGAGTCAATAGGGAATGAGCAGTTCTTC. The J gene is TRBJ2-1, the V gene TRBV29-1, with 13 bases lining up with TRBD2. Looked up from germline, CDR1 is SQVTM and CDR2 is ANQGSEA. V was clipped by 3 bases and J by 7 bases; unmatched bases: 12. This CDR3 spans 17 amino acids.

The chain combines TRBV10-2 with TRBJ1-1; D gene uncertain. V lost 7 bases and J lost 3, with 12 bases in between. The CDR3 has 13 amino acids. Germline-derived CDR1 and CDR2 are WSHSY and SAAADI. The CDR3 spells CASTLGLDTEAFF. The CDR3 DNA sequence: TGCGCCAGCACTTTAGGGTTGGACACTGAAGCTTTCTTT.

The sample holds a few counts of this clonotype. The chain recombines TRBV19 with TRBJ2-3; 7 positions agree with TRBD2. V gave up 6 bases and J gave up 3 bases; unmatched junction bases: 9. The germline V gene has CDR1 LNHDA and CDR2 SQIVND (reference sequence). This CDR3 spans 15 amino acids. CDR3 sequence reads: CASRPFRGGTDTQYF. For the CDR3, the DNA is TGTGCCAGTAGACCCTTTAGGGGAGGGACAGATACGCAGTATTTT.

The chain links TRBV27 to TRBJ2-3; TRBD2 might be the D (7 bases). The CDR3 loop spans 14 amino acids. From germline, CDR1 is MNHEY and CDR2 SMNVEV (reference sequence). Trimming shortened V by 4 bases and J by 6 bases, and 14 bases separated the two germline ends. This chain's CDR3 is CASSWAGEGDTQYF. CDR3 DNA: TGTGCCAGCAGTTGGGCAGGGGAGGGGGATACGCAGTATTTT.

This clonotype occurred a few times. The rearrangement uses TRBV7-2 and TRBJ2-3, with 8 bases lining up with TRBD2. Germline-derived CDR1 and CDR2 are SGHTA and FQGNSA. The CDR3 consists of 15 residues. Unmatched junction bases numbered 10, after V lost 4 bases and J lost 7 bases. The CDR3 loop reads CASSYGGGYGYTQYF. The DNA of the CDR3 is TGTGCCAGCAGCTACGGGGGGGGGTACGGCTATACGCAGTATTTT.

This clonotype occurred a few times. The chain joins TRBV7-3 to TRBJ2-1; TRBD1 matches 9 bases. The CDR3 totals 15 residues. From germline, CDR1 is SGHTA and CDR2 FQGTGA. Trimming at V came to 8 bases and at J to 8 bases, leaving 13 bases not matched to a gene. Here the CDR3 DNA reads TGTGCCAGCGCCAGTTGGGACAGGGTAATCGATGAGCAGTTCTTC. Its protein product is CASASWDRVIDEQFF.

The sample holds one count of this clonotype. For the CDR3, the DNA is TGCAGCACTCGGGGTAGCGGGAACACAGATACGCAGTATTTT. It specifies CSTRGSGNTDTQYF. The chain carries TRBV29-1 and TRBJ2-3, with 8 bases that match TRBD2. J lost 2 bases, V lost 8 bases, and 9 bases had no gene match. The CDR3 consists of 14 residues. The germline V gene encodes CDR1 SQVTM and CDR2 ANQGSEA.